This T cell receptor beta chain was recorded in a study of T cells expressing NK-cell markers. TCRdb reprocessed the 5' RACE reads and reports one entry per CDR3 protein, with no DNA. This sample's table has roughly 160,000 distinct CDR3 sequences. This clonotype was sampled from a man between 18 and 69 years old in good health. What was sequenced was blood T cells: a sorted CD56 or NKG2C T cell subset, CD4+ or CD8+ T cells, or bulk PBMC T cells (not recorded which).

The CDR3: CASAWGEGYEQYF. The chain has TRBV19 and TRBJ2-7; TCRdb outputs TRBD1, but without DNA this stays unchecked. Per the germline V gene, CDR1 is LNHDA and CDR2 is SQIVND (reference sequence). The CDR3 loop spans 13 amino acids.